This T cell receptor beta chain stems from a study of blood T cell repertoires in COVID-19. Study in general: Specimens from acute and convalescent COVID-19 originated in the United States, Italy and Spain. The analysed material was cDNA or gDNA that came from T cells, B-cell-depleted T cells, or PBMCs.

This clone has a single count. Repertoires were generated with immunoSEQ multiplex PCR, while TCRdb's copy carries only in-frame clones and drops some. The repertoire holds about 73,000 clones, with around 83% as singletons. This CDR3 spans 13 amino acids. Germline CDR1 is SEHNR and CDR2 is FQNEAQ (reference sequence). The germline V and J ends were trimmed by 6 bases and 4 bases, with 9 bases remaining between them. The chain couples TRBV7-9 to TRBJ1-4; D remains unclear. The origin of this receptor is a woman aged 55 to 70 with acute or convalescent COVID-19. Sequencing was performed on peripheral blood. As DNA, the CDR3 is TGTGCCAGCAGTGGGCAGATTAATGAAAAACTGTTTTTT. The encoded protein is CASSGQINEKLFF.